The present TCR beta chain was sequenced within a study of cytomegalovirus exposure and HLA in healthy donors. For the study at large: An earlier analysis found 120 million or so unique TCR beta sequences from approximately 200 million T cells. Study-wide points: Per published reports, the classifier diagnosed cytomegalovirus status with high specificity and sensitivity.

Primers: 60 Vbeta forward and 13 Jbeta reverse. Method: immunoSEQ multiplex PCR; TCRdb's copy keeps in-frame clones and lacks some. The profile shows some 140,000 clones, roughly 79% of them singletons. This clone was counted a few times. The antigen remains unidentified. Sequencing was carried out using PBMCs. The sequence was collected from a man younger than 40 in good health and CMV-seronegative.

CDR3 region: CASTPGGAGTYEQYF. CDR3 in DNA: TGTGCCAGCACCCCGGGGGGAGCGGGGACCTACGAGCAGTACTTC. The chain recombines TRBV6-1 with TRBJ2-7, with TRBD2 matching over 7 bases. Trimming at V came to 7 bases and at J to 2 bases, leaving 11 bases not matched to a gene. Looked up from germline, CDR1 is MNHNS and CDR2 is SASEGT. There are 15 residues in the CDR3.